Listed below are T cell receptor beta chains from one sample, sequenced in a study of cytomegalovirus exposure and HLA in healthy donors. Assay: immunoSEQ multiplex PCR; the TCRdb copy retains only in-frame clones and omits some. In the table there are roughly 120,000 clones, roughly 91% of which are singletons. Input material: PBMCs. The receptor source for this set is a man younger than 40 in good health and CMV-seronegative. Each CDR3 is given with its conserved first and last residue. A D gene is named only where the DNA matches it firmly. A clone size is listed for some rows: how often the clone was seen (once, few, many), or a class if it is expanded.

12	-	TRBV28	TRBJ1-2	-	TGTGCCAGCAGTCCCCGGGGCTATGGCTACACCTTC	CASSPRGYGYTF
17	-	TRBV27	TRBJ1-5	-	TGTGCCAGCAGTCCAAAAAGTGGCAGGGGTCTCAATCAGCCCCAGCATTTT	CASSPKSGRGLNQPQHF
15	TRBD1	TRBV6-1	TRBJ1-1	-	TGTGCCAGCAGTATACCCCAGGGGGCGCGGACTGAAGCTTTCTTT	CASSIPQGARTEAFF
13	-	TRBV6-5	TRBJ1-5	-	TGTGCCAGCAGTTACACAGCCCAATGGCCCCAGCATTTT	CASSYTAQWPQHF
15	TRBD1	TRBV18	TRBJ1-2	-	TGTGCCAGCTCGCTAGGGACAGGGCTCGCCTATGGCTACACCTTC	CASSLGTGLAYGYTF
12	-	TRBV5-1	TRBJ2-7	-	TGCGCCAGCAGCTTATTAGACTACGAGCAGTACTTC	CASSLLDYEQYF
14	-	TRBV9	TRBJ2-3	-	TGTGCCAGCAGCGTAGTGGTAGCTGGGGATACGCAGTATTTT	CASSVVVAGDTQYF
17	-	TRBV5-3	TRBJ1-4	once	TGTGCCAGAAGCTTGGCGCGAAACCACGCAACTAATGAAAAACTGTTTTTT	CARSLARNHATNEKLFF
15	TRBD1	TRBV10-2	TRBJ2-7	-	TGCGCCAGCACGTGGGGACAGGGGTCCCCCTACGAGCAGTACTTC	CASTWGQGSPYEQYF
14	-	TRBV4-1	TRBJ1-2	-	TGCGCCAGCAGCTCAGTAGGGGAACGATATGGCTACACCTTC	CASSSVGERYGYTF
11	-	TRBV29-1	TRBJ1-1	-	TGCAGCGGTCGGGATGACACTGAAGCTTTCTTT	CSGRDDTEAFF
14	TRBD1	TRBV27	TRBJ1-6	-	TGTGCCAGCAGTTTAACAGGGGGAAATTCACCCCTCCACTTT	CASSLTGGNSPLHF
11	-	TRBV2	TRBJ2-7	-	TGTGCCAGCAGTCACAGCTACGAGCAGTACTTC	CASSHSYEQYF
13	-	TRBV14	TRBJ1-2	-	TGTGCCAGCAGCCAAAATAGTCGCTATGGCTACACCTTC	CASSQNSRYGYTF
14	TRBD1	TRBV6-5	TRBJ1-3	few	TGTGCCAGCAGTTACAGGGGGCAAGGAAACACCATATATTTT	CASSYRGQGNTIYF
15	-	TRBV6-1	TRBJ1-5	-	TGTGCCAGCAGCCCCGTCCCGGGGACAAATCAGCCCCAGCATTTT	CASSPVPGTNQPQHF
16	TRBD1	TRBV2	TRBJ1-1	-	TGTGCCAGCAGTAGACAGGGGCCGGTTATGAACACTGAAGCTTTCTTT	CASSRQGPVMNTEAFF